This entry describes one TCR beta chain. This specimen comes from a study of shared clonotypes between healthy human individuals. The CDR3 is 15 residues long. CDR1 is LGHNA and CDR2 is YSLEER in the germline V gene. Trimming left V 4 bases short and J 1 base short, with 14 bases between. Assay used: immunoSEQ multiplex PCR; TCRdb lists only in-frame clones, some missing. Among millions of clones listed, 90% to 95% were seen once. The sample taken for sequencing was naive CD4+ T cells sorted from blood. Subset reported: CD45RA+ positively selected. The chain uses TRBV4-3 and TRBJ2-7, with D possibly being TRBD1 (8 bases). The TCR was taken from a man aged 18 to 30 in good health. The CDR3 spells CASSRGQGGSYEQYF. In nucleotides, the CDR3 is TGCGCCAGCAGCCGCGGACAGGGAGGGTCCTACGAGCAGTACTTC.